Listed below are T cell receptor beta chains from one sample, sequenced in a study of T cell responses to AZD1222 COVID-19 vaccine. Using immunoSEQ multiplex PCR, the repertoire was profiled, and TCRdb retains in-frame clones only, with some absent. Found here are approximately 80,000 clones, 80% to 90% of them singletons; the top ten hold around 3.6%. The sequenced sample was peripheral blood, obtained 28 days after the second AZD1222 dose. These receptors were obtained from an adult who received the AZD1222 COVID-19 vaccine. Each CDR3 is given with its conserved first and last residue. Fields, in order: clone size, D gene, V gene, J gene, CDR3 DNA, CDR3 protein. A D gene is named only where the DNA matches it firmly. Expanded clones are given a class, and other clones once, few, many or no size at all.

clone_size: .; d_call: .; v_call: TRBV7-2; j_call: TRBJ2-5; cdr3_nt: TGTGCCAGCAGCCCACAGGGTATCCAAGAGACCCAGTACTTC; cdr3_aa: CASSPQGIQETQYF
clone_size: .; d_call: .; v_call: TRBV27; j_call: TRBJ1-5; cdr3_nt: TGTGCCAGCAGCTACGATGGGAGGGGACTTCAGCCCCAGCATTTT; cdr3_aa: CASSYDGRGLQPQHF
clone_size: .; d_call: .; v_call: TRBV3-1/TRBV3-2; j_call: TRBJ1-2; cdr3_nt: TGTGCCAGCAGCCAATCTCGACAAAACAACTATGGCTACACCTTC; cdr3_aa: CASSQSRQNNYGYTF
clone_size: .; d_call: .; v_call: TRBV20-1; j_call: TRBJ2-3; cdr3_nt: TGCAGTGCTAGAATCGGAGATACGCAGTATTTT; cdr3_aa: CSARIGDTQYF
clone_size: .; d_call: .; v_call: TRBV6-5; j_call: TRBJ1-2; cdr3_nt: TGTGCCAGCAGTTACGAGGCCTCCTATGGCTACACCTTC; cdr3_aa: CASSYEASYGYTF
clone_size: .; d_call: .; v_call: TRBV28; j_call: TRBJ1-1; cdr3_nt: TGTGCCAGCAGTCTCGACGCTGGGCCCACTGAAGCTTTCTTT; cdr3_aa: CASSLDAGPTEAFF
clone_size: .; d_call: .; v_call: TRBV11-3; j_call: TRBJ2-1; cdr3_nt: TGTGCCAGCAGCTTAGACGGATTTACAATGAATGAGCAGTTCTTC; cdr3_aa: CASSLDGFTMNEQFF
clone_size: .; d_call: TRBD1; v_call: TRBV28; j_call: TRBJ1-1; cdr3_nt: TGTGCCAGCAGTTTTTTAGGCAGGGGGAGCACTGAAGCTTTCTTT; cdr3_aa: CASSFLGRGSTEAFF
clone_size: .; d_call: TRBD1; v_call: TRBV6-5; j_call: TRBJ2-1; cdr3_nt: TGTGCCAGCAGTCCGACAGGGTTCTCGAACAATGAGCAGTTCTTC; cdr3_aa: CASSPTGFSNNEQFF
clone_size: .; d_call: .; v_call: TRBV3-1/TRBV3-2; j_call: TRBJ1-3; cdr3_nt: TGTGCCAGCAGCCAAGATCAGGAGGGCTCGGCTGGAAACACCATATATTTT; cdr3_aa: CASSQDQEGSAGNTIYF
clone_size: .; d_call: TRBD1; v_call: TRBV10-3; j_call: TRBJ1-1; cdr3_nt: TGTGCCATCACTCCAGGGGGGAACACTGAAGCTTTCTTT; cdr3_aa: CAITPGGNTEAFF
clone_size: .; d_call: TRBD1; v_call: TRBV29-1; j_call: TRBJ2-2; cdr3_nt: TGCAGCGTTGGGGCTGGGACAGGGGGACGAGTGGAGCTGTTTTTT; cdr3_aa: CSVGAGTGGRVELFF
clone_size: .; d_call: TRBD1; v_call: TRBV30; j_call: TRBJ2-3; cdr3_nt: TGTGCCTGGAGTAAAGGGGGCCCAGATACGCAGTATTTT; cdr3_aa: CAWSKGGPDTQYF
clone_size: few; d_call: .; v_call: TRBV24-1; j_call: TRBJ2-7; cdr3_nt: TGTGCCACCAGTGCGGATTCCTACGAGCAGTACTTC; cdr3_aa: CATSADSYEQYF
clone_size: .; d_call: TRBD1; v_call: TRBV27; j_call: TRBJ1-3; cdr3_nt: TGTGCCAGCACCAAACAGGGGGAGACTGGAAACACCATATATTTT; cdr3_aa: CASTKQGETGNTIYF
clone_size: .; d_call: TRBD2; v_call: TRBV9; j_call: TRBJ2-1; cdr3_nt: TGTGCCAGCAGCGGGGGACTAGCGGATAACAATGAGCAGTTCTTC; cdr3_aa: CASSGGLADNNEQFF
clone_size: .; d_call: TRBD2; v_call: TRBV5-1; j_call: TRBJ2-1; cdr3_nt: TGCGCCAGCAGCTTGGGGTCTAGCGGGGGCTATGAGCAGTTCTTC; cdr3_aa: CASSLGSSGGYEQFF
clone_size: .; d_call: TRBD2; v_call: TRBV19; j_call: TRBJ2-1; cdr3_nt: TGTGCCAGTAGTATATCGGCTAGCGGGAGCTATTGGGATGAGCAGTTCTTC; cdr3_aa: CASSISASGSYWDEQFF
clone_size: .; d_call: .; v_call: TRBV28; j_call: TRBJ1-1; cdr3_nt: TGTGCCAGCAGGCCTAACAGGGATGGGGACACTGAAGCTTTCTTT; cdr3_aa: CASRPNRDGDTEAFF
clone_size: .; d_call: TRBD1; v_call: TRBV29-1; j_call: TRBJ1-1; cdr3_nt: TGCAGCGTTAAGGGGACAGGGGACACTGAAGCTTTCTTT; cdr3_aa: CSVKGTGDTEAFF
clone_size: .; d_call: .; v_call: TRBV16; j_call: TRBJ1-1; cdr3_nt: TGTGCCAGCAGCCAAACAGTGGGTGAAGCTTTCTTT; cdr3_aa: CASSQTVGEAFF
clone_size: .; d_call: TRBD1; v_call: TRBV20-1; j_call: TRBJ1-1; cdr3_nt: TGCAGTGCTAGTCAGGGGGCGGACACTGAAGCTTTCTTT; cdr3_aa: CSASQGADTEAFF
clone_size: .; d_call: TRBD1; v_call: TRBV12-3/TRBV12-4; j_call: TRBJ1-5; cdr3_nt: TGTGCCAGCAGAACAGGGGGGGATCAGCCCCAGCATTTT; cdr3_aa: CASRTGGDQPQHF
clone_size: .; d_call: TRBD1; v_call: TRBV28; j_call: TRBJ1-2; cdr3_nt: TGTGCCAGCAGTCTCCCGGGACAGGGGGATCATGGCTACACCTTC; cdr3_aa: CASSLPGQGDHGYTF
clone_size: .; d_call: TRBD1; v_call: TRBV5-6; j_call: TRBJ2-1; cdr3_nt: TGTGTCACCGAAGGACAGGGCCGTTCCAACAATGAGCAGTTCTTC; cdr3_aa: CVTEGQGRSNNEQFF
clone_size: .; d_call: TRBD1; v_call: TRBV7-9; j_call: TRBJ2-7; cdr3_nt: TGTGCCAGCAGCCCCCGCCCGGGACAGGGCTACGAGCAGTACTTC; cdr3_aa: CASSPRPGQGYEQYF
clone_size: .; d_call: .; v_call: TRBV27; j_call: TRBJ1-6; cdr3_nt: TGTGCCAGCAGTTTCCAGGGGATTAATAATTCACCCCTCCACTTT; cdr3_aa: CASSFQGINNSPLHF
clone_size: .; d_call: .; v_call: TRBV5-4; j_call: TRBJ1-3; cdr3_nt: TGTGCCAGCAGCTTGGCTGGAAACACCATATATTTT; cdr3_aa: CASSLAGNTIYF
clone_size: .; d_call: .; v_call: TRBV9; j_call: TRBJ2-1; cdr3_nt: TGTGCCAGCAGCGTAATGACTGGATACAATGAGCAGTTCTTC; cdr3_aa: CASSVMTGYNEQFF
clone_size: .; d_call: TRBD1; v_call: TRBV11-2; j_call: TRBJ1-6; cdr3_nt: TGTGCCAGCAGCTTGAAGAGGACAGGGGGCTCAAGCTCACCCCTCCACTTT; cdr3_aa: CASSLKRTGGSSSPLHF
clone_size: .; d_call: .; v_call: TRBV10-1; j_call: TRBJ1-4; cdr3_nt: TGCGCCAGCAGTGACCGGACCTCGCCCGAAAAACTGTTTTTT; cdr3_aa: CASSDRTSPEKLFF
clone_size: .; d_call: TRBD2; v_call: TRBV7-6; j_call: TRBJ2-1; cdr3_nt: TGTGCCAGCAGCGTGCGGGGGACCAATGAGCAGTTCTTC; cdr3_aa: CASSVRGTNEQFF
clone_size: .; d_call: TRBD1; v_call: TRBV10-3; j_call: TRBJ1-6; cdr3_nt: TGTGCCATCAGTGAGTCCGGACAGGCTTATAATTCACCCCTCCACTTT; cdr3_aa: CAISESGQAYNSPLHF
clone_size: .; d_call: .; v_call: TRBV11-2; j_call: TRBJ1-2; cdr3_nt: TGTGCCAGCAGCTTAGAGCTCCAGGCGTATGGCTACACCTTC; cdr3_aa: CASSLELQAYGYTF
clone_size: .; d_call: TRBD1; v_call: TRBV5-1; j_call: TRBJ2-1; cdr3_nt: TGCGCCAGCAAACCCCGGACAGGGAGCTCCTACAATGAGCAGTTCTTC; cdr3_aa: CASKPRTGSSYNEQFF
clone_size: .; d_call: .; v_call: TRBV2; j_call: TRBJ1-1; cdr3_nt: TGTGCCAGCAGTGGGGGGGAGTACACTGAAGCTTTCTTT; cdr3_aa: CASSGGEYTEAFF
clone_size: .; d_call: .; v_call: TRBV2; j_call: TRBJ1-5; cdr3_nt: TGTGCCAGCAGTGAGTTAGGGTTCGATCAGCCCCAGCATTTT; cdr3_aa: CASSELGFDQPQHF
clone_size: .; d_call: .; v_call: TRBV30; j_call: TRBJ2-1; cdr3_nt: TGTGCCTGGAATCGGGGAGACAGCGGCTACAATGAGCAGTTCTTC; cdr3_aa: CAWNRGDSGYNEQFF
clone_size: .; d_call: .; v_call: TRBV6-2/TRBV6-3; j_call: TRBJ1-2; cdr3_nt: TGTGCCAGCAGTTACTCGGCAGGAGCGCCCTATGGCTACACCTTC; cdr3_aa: CASSYSAGAPYGYTF
clone_size: .; d_call: TRBD2; v_call: TRBV5-8; j_call: TRBJ2-7; cdr3_nt: TGTGCCAGCAACCCACTAGCGAACGAGCAGTACTTC; cdr3_aa: CASNPLANEQYF
clone_size: few; d_call: .; v_call: TRBV4-2; j_call: TRBJ2-2; cdr3_nt: TGTGCCAGCAGGAAGGAACGGTGGGCGAACACCGGGGAGCTGTTTTTT; cdr3_aa: CASRKERWANTGELFF
clone_size: .; d_call: TRBD1; v_call: TRBV28; j_call: TRBJ2-7; cdr3_nt: TGTGCCAGCAGCAGTGGACAGGGGGCCCGAGGGCAGTACTTC; cdr3_aa: CASSSGQGARGQYF
clone_size: .; d_call: TRBD1; v_call: TRBV5-1; j_call: TRBJ2-7; cdr3_nt: TGCGCCAGCAGTGGGGACAGCTCCTACGAGCAGTACTTC; cdr3_aa: CASSGDSSYEQYF
clone_size: .; d_call: .; v_call: TRBV10-3; j_call: TRBJ1-5; cdr3_nt: TGTGCCAGCACCGACCGGGGCAATCAGCCCCAGCATTTT; cdr3_aa: CASTDRGNQPQHF
clone_size: .; d_call: .; v_call: TRBV7-8; j_call: TRBJ1-1; cdr3_nt: TGTGCCAGCAGCTTATATTCCGGTATGAACACTGAAGCTTTCTTT; cdr3_aa: CASSLYSGMNTEAFF
clone_size: .; d_call: TRBD2; v_call: TRBV19; j_call: TRBJ2-5; cdr3_nt: TGTGCCAGTGCCCCGACTAGCGGGACAGAGACCCAGTACTTC; cdr3_aa: CASAPTSGTETQYF
clone_size: few; d_call: .; v_call: TRBV5-8; j_call: TRBJ2-7; cdr3_nt: TGTGCCAGCAGCCCCGCGAACGAGCAGTACTTC; cdr3_aa: CASSPANEQYF
clone_size: .; d_call: TRBD1; v_call: TRBV7-2; j_call: TRBJ2-7; cdr3_nt: TGTGCCAGCAGCTGGAGCAGGGGACAGGGCGACGAGCAGTACTTC; cdr3_aa: CASSWSRGQGDEQYF
clone_size: .; d_call: .; v_call: TRBV7-9; j_call: TRBJ2-7; cdr3_nt: TGTGCCAGCAGTCGCAACTCCTACGAGCAGTACTTC; cdr3_aa: CASSRNSYEQYF
clone_size: once; d_call: .; v_call: TRBV7-9; j_call: TRBJ1-4; cdr3_nt: TGTGCCAGCAGCTCCACAGGGAGTCGAGACGAAAAACTGTTTTTT; cdr3_aa: CASSSTGSRDEKLFF
clone_size: .; d_call: .; v_call: TRBV5-1; j_call: TRBJ1-1; cdr3_nt: TGCGCCAGCAGCTCCGTCGCAGCCCTGAACACTGAAGCTTTCTTT; cdr3_aa: CASSSVAALNTEAFF
clone_size: .; d_call: .; v_call: TRBV24-1; j_call: TRBJ2-3; cdr3_nt: TGTGCCACCAGTGATGCCCGGGATACGCAGTATTTT; cdr3_aa: CATSDARDTQYF
clone_size: .; d_call: TRBD1; v_call: TRBV27; j_call: TRBJ1-1; cdr3_nt: TGTGCCAGCAGTTTCGGACAGGGAGGTAGAGAGGCTATGAACACTGAAGCTTTCTTT; cdr3_aa: CASSFGQGGREAMNTEAFF
clone_size: .; d_call: .; v_call: TRBV14; j_call: TRBJ1-1; cdr3_nt: TGTGCCAGCAGCCGACTCCCAGGGGTGAACACTGAAGCTTTCTTT; cdr3_aa: CASSRLPGVNTEAFF
clone_size: .; d_call: .; v_call: TRBV28; j_call: TRBJ2-7; cdr3_nt: TGTGCCATCCTACCTCCAGGGGTTGACGAGCAGTACTTC; cdr3_aa: CAILPPGVDEQYF
clone_size: few; d_call: TRBD2; v_call: TRBV4-1; j_call: TRBJ2-7; cdr3_nt: TGCGCCAGCAGCCAAGCATCCGGGACTAGCGTCGGTATTTTCCAGTACTTC; cdr3_aa: CASSQASGTSVGIFQYF
clone_size: .; d_call: .; v_call: TRBV7-9; j_call: TRBJ1-1; cdr3_nt: TGTGCCAGCAGCTTAGTGGTTAACACTGAAGCTTTCTTT; cdr3_aa: CASSLVVNTEAFF